This paragraph reports one TCR beta chain. The V end was cut by 2 bases, the J end by 0 bases, with 11 bases between. Looked up from germline, CDR1 is SEHNR and CDR2 is FQNEAQ (reference sequence). The CDR3 contains 16 residues. This record comes from a study of blood T cell repertoires in COVID-19. Repertoires were generated with immunoSEQ multiplex PCR, while TCRdb's copy carries only in-frame clones and drops some. This table has about 280,000 clones, nearly 90% appearing once. The V and J genes are TRBV7-9 and TRBJ2-1; D is uncertain. The sequence was obtained from a young woman with acute COVID-19. Sequenced sample: PBMCs or T cells enriched from blood (not recorded which). The CDR3 DNA reads as TGTGCCAGCAGCTTATACTCTACTCGCTCCTACAATGAGCAGTTCTTC. This encodes CASSLYSTRSYNEQFF.